This TCR beta chain was sequenced in a study of T cells in Graves' hyperthyroidism and ophthalmopathy (dated by TCRdb to about 2019). Regarding the research as a whole: Peripheral blood samples were taken at initial diagnosis, before any treatment was given. According to the paper, TCR Vbeta CDR3 sequencing was carried out on some 130 peripheral blood samples, which came from fewer than 50 ophthalmopathy, approximately 72 hyperthyroidism and approximately 17 progressor patients. In addition, the study compared T-cell repertoires in thyroid tissue and in blood from roughly 6 Graves' hyperthyroidism patients. TCR V-J signatures able to tell the groups apart were searched for in a discovery cohort of 90 to 100 patients, of whom under 45 had Graves' ophthalmopathy and roughly 58 had stable Graves' hyperthyroidism. For training and testing, the roughly 93 patients in the discovery cohort were randomly divided in a 7:3 ratio. Prospective prediction of ophthalmopathy was tested in an independent validation cohort of fewer than 20 hyperthyroidism patients and 17 patients who later progressed to ophthalmopathy. Once sampling was done, hyperthyroidism patients were given methimazole at a starting dose of 30 mg daily, whereas ophthalmopathy patients were given high-dose intravenous methylprednisolone. Results and caveats for the whole study, not just this receptor: Ophthalmopathy was separated from stable hyperthyroidism by a 13 V-J signature model, with around 90% sensitivity and about 81% specificity obtained in cross-validation and 80%/75% obtained in testing. Most expanded thyroid clonotypes (frequency above 0.001) were also detected in blood, a finding suggesting that blood repertoires may reflect thyroid immune responses. In validation, progression to ophthalmopathy was predicted by the model with 65% to 71% sensitivity and around 76% specificity, a median of about 6.8 months before onset. No statistical method was used to set the sample size in advance, and investigators knew the group allocation.

This clonotype came up many times. Which antigen it targets is not known. Base qualities are not provided; no much larger clone lies one nucleotide away. Stable Graves' hyperthyroidism was defined as the absence of progression to ophthalmopathy over 18 months of follow-up. Hyperthyroidism patients were aged 18 to 65 years and newly diagnosed, with disease duration of less than 2 months. The study excluded patients with uncontrolled infections, other autoimmune diseases, pregnancy or lactation. Clinical symptoms, serum thyroxine and TRAb, thyroid ultrasound, and orbital computed tomography formed the basis for the diagnoses. Ficoll-Paque density gradient centrifugation was used to isolate PBMCs from around 10 ml of fresh peripheral blood. Total RNA was extracted with Trizol reagent, and quality was checked on an Agilent 2100 Bioanalyzer. Via the germline V gene (reference sequence), CDR1 is SEHNR and CDR2 FQNEAQ. Between the V and J ends, shortened by 5 bases and 3 bases respectively, the junction contains 20 bases. The CDR3 spans 16 residues, from the cysteine through the phenylalanine. Only CDR3 DNA is held: 48 bases, read in frame from base 1.

The TCR beta CDR3 regions were amplified from the RNA transcripts. The first round of RT-PCR for the TCR CDR3 was performed with the HTBI primer set and the Qiagen OneStep RT-PCR kit. Libraries were constructed in a second round of multiplex PCR, after which size selection and purification were carried out. Paired-end sequencing of the libraries was performed with 100 bp reads on an Illumina HiSeq2000. The study's own analysis went as follows. SOAPnuke was used to process the raw data, with reads discarded if the reads contained adapters or uncalled bases, had a mean Phred below 15, or lacked an exact constant-primer or identifier match. High-quality paired reads were merged using COPE v1.2.5, and each unique nucleotide sequence was defined as a clonotype. Clonotypes were aligned to IMGT TRBV, TRBD and TRBJ reference segments using MiTCR v1.1. Only V-J combinations with frequency above 0.0001, covering about 99% of repertoires, were analysed. A TCS score was defined as the ratio of F50 (clonal expansion) to E x V (chaos), with BLOSUM62-based TCRdist applied between CDR3 peptides within each V-J. Welch's t-statistics and random forest reduced some 510 V-J features to 13, which were used in a naive Bayes classifier (R e1071). The public sequencing data were trimmed at Q25 with fastp and processed into clonotypes with MiXCR by TCRdb, which kept only in-frame beta chains. Entries are consolidated by CDR3 protein sequence, retaining the most common genes and DNA. These V and J calls are TCRdb output, not the study's own analysis. Across this sample there are about 320,000 distinct CDR3 sequences, with over 15% seen only once. In total, the top ten clones hold roughly 33% of the sample.

The sequence joins TRBV7-9 to TRBJ2-7; TRBD2 is a weak D gene call, 6 bases matching. Sequencing was carried out using blood. This TCR was sampled from a man aged 25-45 years with Graves' hyperthyroidism. The CDR3: CASSPKNVGLDYEQYF. At the DNA level, the sequence is TGTGCCAGCAGCCCGAAAAATGTGGGACTGGACTACGAGCAGTACTTC. The variable domain in full, with residues beyond the CDR3 obtained from the reference TRBV7-9 and TRBJ2-7 genes, is DTGVSQNPRHKITKRGQNVTFRCDPISEHNRLYWYRQTLGQGPEFLTYFQNEAQLEKSRLLSDRFSAERPKGSFSTLEIQRTEQGDSAMYLCASSPKNVGLDYEQYFGPGTRLTVT.